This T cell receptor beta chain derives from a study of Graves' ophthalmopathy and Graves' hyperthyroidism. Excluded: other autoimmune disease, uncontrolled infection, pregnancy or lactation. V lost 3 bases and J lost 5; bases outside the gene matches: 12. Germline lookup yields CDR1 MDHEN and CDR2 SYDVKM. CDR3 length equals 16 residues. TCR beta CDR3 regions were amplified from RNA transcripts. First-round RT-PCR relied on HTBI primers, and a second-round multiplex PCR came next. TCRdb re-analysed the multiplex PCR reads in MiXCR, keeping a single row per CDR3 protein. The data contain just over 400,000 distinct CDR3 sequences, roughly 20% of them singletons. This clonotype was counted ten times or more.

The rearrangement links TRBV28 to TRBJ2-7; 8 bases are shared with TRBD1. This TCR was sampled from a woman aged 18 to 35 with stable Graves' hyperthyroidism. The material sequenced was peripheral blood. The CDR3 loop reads CASSFGQTGVENEQYF. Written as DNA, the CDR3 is TGTGCCAGCAGTTTTGGCCAGACAGGGGTGGAAAACGAGCAGTACTTC.